This T cell receptor (beta chain) came from a study of cytomegalovirus exposure and HLA in healthy donors. Across the study: Early on, a data release was issued that held 80 million or so unique TCRs from HLA-typed donors. Among about 400 genotyped donors, approximately 80% fell in the Caucasian-associated ancestry cluster. Study conclusions and caveats: Versus the approximately 700-donor mean, an Asian-associated ancestry cluster reportedly showed fewer N-insertions in a later analysis.

The PCR made use of 60 Vbeta and 13 Jbeta primers. Here immunoSEQ multiplex PCR was the method, and the copy in TCRdb shows in-frame clones only, minus some. The sample lists roughly 71,000 clones, more than 75% seen once, with about 3% in the top ten. This clone was counted between two and nine times. Its antigen is still unknown. With 6 bases removed from V and 11 bases from J, the gap between germline ends came to 8 bases. This CDR3 contains 9 residues. Germline V gives CDR1 MNHEY, CDR2 SMNVEV (reference sequence). The origin of this receptor is a girl aged 5-17 years in good health and CMV-seropositive. What was sequenced was PBMCs. The chain uses TRBV27 and TRBJ2-7; perhaps TRBD2 as D (6 bases). The CDR3 bases are TGTGCCAGCAGGACTAGAAAGTACTTC. Translating gives CASRTRKYF.